There are many counts of the clone carrying this T cell receptor (beta chain). With listed TCR primers and previously described methods, bulk TCR libraries were prepared. TCRdb analysed the PCR reads with MiXCR anew, one entry per CDR3 protein. In the table there are approximately 670,000 distinct CDR3 sequences, less than 20% of which are singletons. This specimen belongs to a study of molecular identifiers for immune sequencing clone quantification. About the research overall: RNA from around 18,000 or 91,000 naive CD8 cells was split five ways in replicates, with four sequenced.

Germline loops: CDR1 SEHNR, CDR2 FQNEAQ (reference sequence). The CDR3 runs 15 residues. Trimming pared 0 bases from V and 5 bases from J, leaving 11 bases between. Sequencing libraries of naive CD8 cells derived from around 20,000 to 1,000,000 sorted cells with 10%, 30% or 50% RNA. For naive CD8 T cells, sorting used the CD8+CD4-CCR7+CD45RA+ phenotype. The sequencing input was naive CD8+ T cells from blood, with Jurkat cell RNA spiked in. Described subset: FACS-sorted CD8+CD4-CCR7+CD45RA+ naive T cells. The V call is TRBV7-9, the J call TRBJ2-4; D perhaps matches TRBD1 (7 bases). The clonotype was recovered from a human donor in good health. Some libraries in this study had Jurkat cell RNA spiked in. The DNA for the CDR3 is TGTGCCAGCAGCTTAGCCAGGGGGGAGGAAAACATTCAGTACTTC. Translation gives CASSLARGEENIQYF.